This TCR beta chain came from a study of blood T cell repertoires in COVID-19. About the study: There were acute and convalescent COVID-19 samples, and they came from the United States, Italy and Spain. T cells, B-cell-depleted T cells, or PBMCs provided the cDNA or gDNA that served as material.

In the source study's methods: Estimation of nucleated cell counts relied on the amplification of reference gene primers. Assay: immunoSEQ multiplex PCR; the TCRdb copy retains only in-frame clones and omits some. Clonal size and the V and J genes are those of that table, whereas D and trimming came from the DNA. The data hold approximately 670,000 clones, with around 89% observed a single time. V lost 1 base, J lost 7 bases, and 14 bases lay in between. Germline CDR1 WSHSY, CDR2 SAAADI. CDR3 size: 14 residues. The sequenced sample consisted of peripheral blood. This sequence joins TRBV10-2 and TRBJ2-7; D might be TRBD2 (7 bases). The receptor was derived from a woman between 18 and 29 years old with acute or convalescent COVID-19. The CDR3 sequence: CASSEWGGSGEQYF. CDR3 coding DNA: TGCGCCAGCAGTGAGTGGGGGGGCTCGGGTGAGCAGTACTTC.